This is a list of T cell receptor beta chains from one sample in a study of T cells in Graves' hyperthyroidism and ophthalmopathy. TCRdb fed the multiplex PCR reads into MiXCR, producing one record per CDR3 protein. The sample records 300,000 to 450,000 distinct CDR3 sequences, around 14% being singletons. The source material was blood. The source of these receptors is a woman aged 55-70 years with Graves' hyperthyroidism. The CDR3 runs from the conserved cysteine through the conserved F or W. A D gene is named only where the DNA matches it firmly. The size field is filled for only some rows; it gives once, few, many or a size class.

DNA: TGCAGTGCTAGTCTGGCAGATACGCAGTATTTT; CDR3: CSASLADTQYF; V: TRBV20-1; J: TRBJ2-3; size: many; D: NA
DNA: TGTGCCATCAGTGAGTCGAGTGGTACACTCCCCACCGGGGAGCTGTTTTTT; CDR3: CAISESSGTLPTGELFF; V: TRBV10-3; J: TRBJ2-2; size: few; D: NA
DNA: TGCAGTTACCGGGAGCGAAGCACCGGGGAGCTGTTTTTT; CDR3: CSYRERSTGELFF; V: TRBV20-1; J: TRBJ2-2; size: few; D: NA
DNA: TGTGCCAGCAGCCCACAGGGAGCGGATAATTCACCCCTCCACTTT; CDR3: CASSPQGADNSPLHF; V: TRBV7-9; J: TRBJ1-6; size: few; D: NA
DNA: TGCGCCAGCAGGGACAGGGTGGACTACGAGCAGTACTTC; CDR3: CASRDRVDYEQYF; V: TRBV10-1; J: TRBJ2-7; size: many; D: TRBD1
DNA: TGTGCCAGCAGTGGACTAGCGGGAGAGACCCAGTACTTC; CDR3: CASSGLAGETQYF; V: TRBV12-3/TRBV12-4; J: TRBJ2-5; size: many; D: TRBD2
DNA: TGTGCCAGCAGCTTAGACAGCAGCACCGGGGAGCTGTTTTTT; CDR3: CASSLDSSTGELFF; V: TRBV5-8; J: TRBJ2-2; size: NA; D: NA
DNA: TGTGCCAGCAGCCAAGGGTTAGGATACAATGAGCAGTTCTTC; CDR3: CASSQGLGYNEQFF; V: TRBV3-1; J: TRBJ2-1; size: many; D: NA
DNA: TGTGCCAGCAGCCCTAGCGAGACAGATACGCAGTATTTT; CDR3: CASSPSETDTQYF; V: TRBV3-1; J: TRBJ2-3; size: few; D: NA
DNA: TGTGCCAGCAGTTGGGCAGGTCAGAGCTCCTACGAGCAGTACTTC; CDR3: CASSWAGQSSYEQYF; V: TRBV27; J: TRBJ2-7; size: many; D: NA
DNA: TGTGCCAGCAGCGTTGGCGAGATCCAAGAGACCCAGTACTTC; CDR3: CASSVGEIQETQYF; V: TRBV9; J: TRBJ2-5; size: many; D: NA
DNA: TGTGCCAGCGGTCAAAATAGCTACGAGCAGTACTTC; CDR3: CASGQNSYEQYF; V: TRBV11-1; J: TRBJ2-7; size: many; D: NA